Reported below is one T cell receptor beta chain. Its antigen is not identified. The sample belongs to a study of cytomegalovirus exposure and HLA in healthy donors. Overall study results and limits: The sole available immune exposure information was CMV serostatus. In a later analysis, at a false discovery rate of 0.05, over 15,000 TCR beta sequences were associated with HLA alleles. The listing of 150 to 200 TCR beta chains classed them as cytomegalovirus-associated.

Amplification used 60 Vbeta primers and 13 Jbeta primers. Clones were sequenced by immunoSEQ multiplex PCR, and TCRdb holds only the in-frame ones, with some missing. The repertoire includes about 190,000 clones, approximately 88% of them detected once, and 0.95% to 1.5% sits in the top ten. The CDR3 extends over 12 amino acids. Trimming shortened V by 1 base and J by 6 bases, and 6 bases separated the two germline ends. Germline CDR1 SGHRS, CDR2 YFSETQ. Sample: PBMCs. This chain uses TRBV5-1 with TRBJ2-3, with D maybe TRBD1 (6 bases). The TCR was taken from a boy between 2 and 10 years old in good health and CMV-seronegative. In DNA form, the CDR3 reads TGCGCCAGCAGCTTGAGGGGGGATACGCAGTATTTT. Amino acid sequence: CASSLRGDTQYF.